This is a list of T cell receptor beta chains from one sample in a study of cytomegalovirus exposure and HLA in healthy donors. Sequencing was performed with immunoSEQ multiplex PCR; in TCRdb, only in-frame clones are kept and a portion is missing. Among around 250,000 clones listed, nearly 90% were seen once. Sequenced input: PBMCs. The receptor set was obtained from a young woman in good health and CMV-seronegative. The CDR3 runs from the conserved cysteine through the conserved F or W. The D gene is left open where the match is weak. Clone size is stated in some rows and not others, as once, few, many or a class when expanded.

.	TRBV9	TRBJ2-7	.	CTSSVGQGGSYEQYF	TGTACCAGCAGCGTAGGGCAGGGAGGCTCCTACGAGCAGTACTTC
.	TRBV6-5	TRBJ2-7	.	CASSSPPPYEQYF	TGTGCCAGCTCCTCCCCTCCGCCTTACGAGCAGTACTTC
.	TRBV18	TRBJ1-1	.	CASSPQGGTEAFF	TGTGCCAGCTCACCTCAGGGAGGGACTGAAGCTTTCTTT
.	TRBV2	TRBJ1-5	.	CASRKSDSNQPQHF	TGTGCCAGCCGGAAGAGCGATAGCAATCAGCCCCAGCATTTT
.	TRBV28	TRBJ1-6	TRBD1	CASSLAGQGDSPLHF	TGTGCCAGCAGTTTAGCGGGACAGGGGGATTCACCCCTCCACTTT
.	TRBV30	TRBJ1-5	TRBD1	CAWSVSTGRNQPQHF	TGTGCCTGGAGTGTATCGACAGGGAGAAATCAGCCCCAGCATTTT
.	TRBV6-5	TRBJ1-3	.	CATKTGSSQINTIYF	TGTGCCACCAAAACCGGTAGCAGCCAAATAAACACCATATATTTT
.	TRBV5-1	TRBJ2-3	TRBD2	CASSTGRTSGVLFTDTQYF	TGCGCCAGCAGCACCGGGAGGACTAGCGGGGTGCTGTTCACAGATACGCAGTATTTT
.	TRBV11-2	TRBJ2-2	.	CASSFAGGETGELFF	TGTGCCAGCAGTTTTGCAGGAGGAGAAACCGGGGAGCTGTTTTTT
.	TRBV5-1	TRBJ2-5	TRBD2	CASSVTSGVLQETQYF	TGCGCCAGCAGCGTTACTAGCGGGGTTTTACAAGAGACCCAGTACTTC
once	TRBV5-1	TRBJ1-1	.	CASRPTPAGNTEAFF	TGCGCCAGCAGACCCACCCCGGCGGGGAACACTGAAGCTTTCTTT
.	TRBV28	TRBJ1-5	.	CASSPPKEGQPQHF	TGTGCCAGCAGTCCTCCCAAGGAGGGTCAGCCCCAGCATTTT
.	TRBV28	TRBJ2-1	TRBD2	CASSTPWGSGGHNEQFF	TGTGCCAGCAGTACCCCCTGGGGTAGCGGGGGGCACAATGAGCAGTTCTTC
.	TRBV6-6	TRBJ1-2	TRBD1	CASSLGGTVANYGYTF	TGTGCCAGCAGTTTAGGGGGGACAGTTGCTAACTATGGCTACACCTTC
.	TRBV6-1	TRBJ1-6	.	CASSERGGDSPLHF	TGTGCCAGCAGTGAAAGGGGGGGTGATTCACCCCTCCACTTT
.	TRBV27	TRBJ2-3	TRBD1	CASSLDRADTQYF	TGTGCCAGCAGTTTGGACAGGGCAGATACGCAGTATTTT
.	TRBV27	TRBJ2-7	TRBD1	CASSLSVLQGATYEQYF	TGTGCCAGCAGTTTATCGGTGTTGCAGGGGGCTACCTACGAGCAGTACTTC
.	TRBV4-3	TRBJ2-4	.	CASSQDLQGSFNIQYF	TGCGCCAGCAGCCAAGATCTTCAGGGTTCCTTTAACATTCAGTACTTC
few	TRBV27	TRBJ2-7	TRBD1	CASSLGTGIIYEQYF	TGTGCCAGCAGTTTAGGGACAGGGATCATTTACGAGCAGTACTTC
.	TRBV4-1	TRBJ1-5	.	CASSQVEVSQPQHF	TGCGCCAGCAGCCAAGTGGAGGTATCGCAGCCCCAGCATTTT
.	TRBV30	TRBJ1-1	.	CAWSVLNTEAFF	TGTGCCTGGAGTGTCTTGAACACTGAAGCTTTCTTT
.	TRBV11-2	TRBJ2-3	.	CASSLGHSGTQRHTQYF	TGTGCCAGCAGCTTAGGGCATTCGGGAACCCAGAGACATACGCAGTATTTT
few	TRBV4-1	TRBJ2-5	.	CASSYRDRETQYF	TGCGCCAGCAGCTACAGGGACCGAGAGACCCAGTACTTC
.	TRBV11-2	TRBJ2-1	TRBD1	CASSLDEGARSYNEQFF	TGTGCCAGCAGCTTAGATGAGGGGGCCCGATCCTACAATGAGCAGTTCTTC
.	TRBV6-6	TRBJ2-7	TRBD1	CASRDRVPPYEQYF	TGTGCCAGCAGGGACAGGGTCCCCCCCTACGAGCAGTACTTC
.	TRBV30	TRBJ2-5	.	CAWRSTGSETQYF	TGTGCCTGGAGGTCAACAGGGTCAGAGACCCAGTACTTC
.	TRBV18	TRBJ1-6	TRBD1	CASSPGQGSRSPLHF	TGTGCCAGCTCACCAGGACAGGGTTCGAGATCACCCCTCCACTTT
.	TRBV27	TRBJ2-3	.	CASSLLTSTDTQYF	TGTGCCAGCAGTTTATTGACTAGTACAGATACGCAGTATTTT
few	TRBV7-2	TRBJ1-5	.	CASTTEQGQPQHF	TGTGCCAGCACAACCGAGCAGGGTCAGCCCCAGCATTTT
.	TRBV9	TRBJ2-5	TRBD2	CASSPSGDQETQYF	TGTGCCAGCAGCCCTAGCGGGGACCAAGAGACCCAGTACTTC
few	TRBV5-6	TRBJ1-6	.	CASSSPLGHNSPLHF	TGTGCCAGCAGCTCTCCCCTGGGGCATAATTCACCCCTCCACTTT
.	TRBV28	TRBJ1-4	.	CASTREGVEKLFF	TGTGCCAGCACCCGGGAAGGCGTTGAAAAACTGTTTTTT
.	TRBV4-3	TRBJ2-1	TRBD2	CASSQDFSGGAYNEQFF	TGCGCCAGCAGCCAAGATTTTAGCGGGGGGGCCTACAATGAGCAGTTCTTC
.	TRBV2	TRBJ2-5	TRBD2	CASSEAKGLAWRETQYF	TGTGCCAGCAGTGAAGCAAAAGGACTAGCTTGGAGAGAGACCCAGTACTTC